This T cell receptor (beta chain) was documented in a study of cytomegalovirus exposure and HLA in healthy donors. The PCR ran on 60 Vbeta and 13 Jbeta primers. Here immunoSEQ multiplex PCR was the method, and the copy in TCRdb shows in-frame clones only, minus some. Here the sample spans around 60,000 clones, around 80% being singletons. The material sequenced was PBMCs. The sequence was obtained from a man aged 50-59 years in good health and CMV-seropositive.

The CDR3 region is CASKAQGQETQYF. The CDR3 bases are TGTGCCAGCAAAGCACAGGGTCAAGAGACCCAGTACTTC. The genes are TRBV5-6 and TRBJ2-5, with D possibly matching TRBD1 (6 bases). This CDR3 is 13 amino acids long. Germline CDR1 and CDR2: SGHDT and YYEEEE. Trimming removed 6 bases from V and 2 bases from J, with 11 bases in between.